These 17 T cell receptor beta chains originate from one sample sequenced in a study of memory CD4+ T cells and cytomegalovirus serostatus. Clones were sequenced by immunoSEQ multiplex PCR, and TCRdb holds only the in-frame ones, with some missing. Among about 52,000 clones, roughly 78% were seen once, and the ten largest hold 0.77%. The sort gate was single viable CD3+CD4+CD8-CD45RO+ cells for memory CD4+ T cells. The sample comprised memory CD4+ T cells from blood. The source of these receptors is an adult in good health and CMV-seronegative.

This chain links TRBV5-6 with TRBJ2-7; 12 positions match TRBD2. The CDR3 spans 16 residues. V shed 2 bases and J 0 bases; nucleotides not matched to a gene: 3. The germline CDR1 and CDR2 sequences are SGHDT and YYEEEE. The CDR3 nucleotides are TGTGCCAGCAGCTTCGGACTAGCGGGGAGCTCCTACGAGCAGTACTTC. Amino acids: CASSFGLAGSSYEQYF.

V and J are TRBV5-6 and TRBJ1-2; 10 nucleotides align to TRBD1. Germline values: CDR1 SGHDT, CDR2 YYEEEE. Germline trimming cut 0 bases from V and 3 bases from J; bases unmatched to any gene: 2. The CDR3 is 15 amino acids. CDR3 region: CASSLGQGAHYGYTF. The CDR3 DNA sequence: TGTGCCAGCAGCTTGGGACAGGGGGCACACTATGGCTACACCTTC. The full variable domain, completed using reference TRBV5-6 and TRBJ1-2, is DAGVTQSPTHLIKTRGQQVTLRCSPKSGHDTVSWYQQALGQGPQFIFQYYEEEERQRGNFPDRFSGHQFPNYSSELNVNALLLGDSALYLCASSLGQGAHYGYTFGSGTRLTVV.

The chain uses TRBV5-4 and TRBJ1-5, with a possible D match to TRBD1 (6 bases). This CDR3 comprises 18 residues. The V and J ends lost 2 bases and 3 bases respectively, with 21 bases between them. Germline assignment: CDR1 SGHNT and CDR2 YYREEE (reference sequence). For the CDR3, the DNA is TGTGCCAGCAGCTTAGCGGGACATCCCGGAGTGGTCAATCAGCCCCAGCATTTT. It specifies CASSLAGHPGVVNQPQHF.

This clone was seen a few times. This sequence joins TRBV2 and TRBJ2-1; D is uncertain. Germline assignment: CDR1 SNHLY and CDR2 FYNNEI. Trimming pared 2 bases from V and 5 bases from J, leaving 7 bases between. The CDR3 has 13 residues. For the CDR3, the DNA is TGTGCCAGCAGTGAATGGCCGAACAATGAGCAGTTCTTC. Translated: CASSEWPNNEQFF.

This clone was counted a single time. The chain combines TRBV6-5 with TRBJ2-1, with a tentative D call TRBD1 (6 bases). This CDR3 contains 16 residues. CDR1 and CDR2 from the germline V gene are MNHEY and SVGAGI. Trimming removed 1 base from V and 4 bases from J, with 14 bases in between. The CDR3 protein is CASSYFDRPNYNEQFF. The CDR3 bases are TGTGCCAGCAGTTACTTCGACAGGCCTAATTACAATGAGCAGTTCTTC.

The J gene is TRBJ1-3, the V gene TRBV13; no clear D. The CDR3 loop spans 14 amino acids. V lost 4 bases and J lost 0, with 7 bases in between. Looked up from germline, CDR1 is PRHDT and CDR2 is FYEKMQ (reference sequence). The CDR3 coding sequence is TGTGCCAGCAGCTCCCGGATCTCTGGAAACACCATATATTTT. It yields the protein CASSSRISGNTIYF.

The chain uses TRBV7-2 and TRBJ1-1, with D possibly being TRBD1 (5 bases). The germline CDR1 and CDR2 sequences are SGHTA and FQGNSA. V lost 3 bases to trimming and J lost 1 base, with 15 bases between them. The CDR3 totals 16 residues. In DNA, the CDR3 is TGTGCCAGCAGCTTGACTGGGGCAGCTTCGAACACTGAAGCTTTCTTT. This translates into CASSLTGAASNTEAFF.

A note on this clone: At one end, the junction sequence differs from germline, possibly due to a read error. The V gene is TRBV10-3, the J gene TRBJ2-7; 8 nucleotides agree with TRBD1. There are 12 residues in the CDR3. CDR1 ENHRY and CDR2 SYGVKD come from the germline V gene. CDR3 bases: TGTGCCATCAGTGAGCCGGGACAGGCCATCGACTTC. Amino acid sequence: CAISEPGQAIDF.

The rearrangement links TRBV7-9 to TRBJ2-7; no definite D call. Germline V gene data show CDR1 as SEHNR and CDR2 as FQNEAQ (reference sequence). Trimming left V 0 bases short and J 6 bases short, with 9 bases between. The CDR3 is made up of 13 amino acids. The CDR3 sequence: CASSLAHSGEQYF. DNA of the CDR3: TGTGCCAGCAGCTTAGCACACTCAGGCGAGCAGTACTTC.

Only one count was recorded for this clone. This chain joins TRBV19 and TRBJ2-7; 9 bases are shared with TRBD1. V lost 7 bases, J lost 3 bases, and 13 bases stayed unmatched. The CDR3 covers 16 residues. Looked up from germline, CDR1 is LNHDA and CDR2 is SQIVND (reference sequence). The CDR3 DNA reads as TGTGCCAGTACGGGACAGGGTCTATCTGGGCGCTACGAGCAGTACTTC. It encodes CASTGQGLSGRYEQYF. Variable domain in full (rest from reference TRBV19 and TRBJ2-7): DGGITQSPKYLFRKEGQNVTLSCEQNLNHDAMYWYRQDPGQGLRLIYYSQIVNDFQKGDIAEGYSVSREKKESFPLTVTSAQKNPTAFYLCASTGQGLSGRYEQYFGPGTRLTVT.

V and J are TRBV6-1 and TRBJ1-5; 8 nucleotides match TRBD1. Looked up from germline, CDR1 is MNHNS and CDR2 is SASEGT. This CDR3 is built from 15 residues. V lost 6 bases and J lost 5; bases outside the gene matches: 9. Written as DNA, the CDR3 is TGTGCCAGCAGGGCCCAGGGGGCGTCCTATCAGCCCCAGCATTTT. Translated: CASRAQGASYQPQHF.

This chain links TRBV6-1 with TRBJ2-7; 9 positions agree with TRBD1. J was trimmed by 3 bases and V by 2 bases; bases with no gene match: 11. The CDR3 extends over 17 amino acids. Germline CDR1 MNHNS, CDR2 SASEGT. Here the CDR3 DNA reads TGTGCCAGCAGTGAACTCTCGGCGGGGACAGGGTACTACGAGCAGTACTTC. Translating it yields CASSELSAGTGYYEQYF.

The genes are TRBV9 and TRBJ2-4, with D possibly matching TRBD2 (7 bases). This CDR3 is 16 amino acids long. Germline assignment: CDR1 SGDLS and CDR2 YYNGEE. V dropped 0 bases and J dropped 8 bases, with 18 bases sitting between them. The CDR3 spells CASSVDNRGGWDIQYF. DNA for the CDR3: TGTGCCAGCAGCGTAGATAACCGCGGGGGCTGGGACATTCAGTACTTC.

This chain connects TRBV2 to TRBJ2-2; 7 bases are a match to TRBD1. CDR3 length: 15 amino acids. Germline lookup yields CDR1 SNHLY and CDR2 FYNNEI. J gave up 4 bases and V 6 bases, and 8 bases lay outside the gene matches. Written as DNA, the CDR3 is TGTGCCAGCAGGACTAAAACAGGGGCCACCGGGGAGCTGTTTTTT. Its translation is CASRTKTGATGELFF.

This chain uses TRBV9 with TRBJ1-2; D is perhaps TRBD1 (6 bases). CDR1 SGDLS and CDR2 YYNGEE come from the germline V gene. V was shortened by 1 base and J by 4 bases, with 14 bases between the two germline ends. This CDR3 contains 15 residues. Written as DNA, the CDR3 is TGTGCCAGCAGCGTATTAACCGGACAGTCCTATGGCTACACCTTC. Amino acids: CASSVLTGQSYGYTF. Looking up the rest from reference TRBV9 and TRBJ1-2 gives the full variable domain: DSGVTQTPKHLITATGQRVTLRCSPRSGDLSVYWYQQSLDQGLQFLIQYYNGEERAKGNILERFSAQQFPDLHSELNLSSLELGDSALYFCASSVLTGQSYGYTFGSGTRLTVV.

This chain uses TRBV10-2 with TRBJ2-3; D not resolved. Germline V gives CDR1 WSHSY, CDR2 SAAADI. V was shortened by 8 bases and J by 1 base, with 13 bases between the two germline ends. This CDR3 contains 14 residues. The CDR3 nucleotides read TGCGCCAGCGTGAACGACGGAGGCACAGATACGCAGTATTTT. Encoded protein: CASVNDGGTDTQYF.

This clone is a singleton in its sample. The V and J genes are TRBV29-1 and TRBJ1-1; D unclear. Germline CDR1 and CDR2: SQVTM and ANQGSEA. V was pared by 4 bases and J by 6 bases, with 12 bases between. This CDR3 has 12 amino acids. This chain's CDR3 is CSVVPGGSEAFF. In DNA, the CDR3 is TGCAGCGTTGTTCCCGGAGGTTCTGAAGCTTTCTTT.